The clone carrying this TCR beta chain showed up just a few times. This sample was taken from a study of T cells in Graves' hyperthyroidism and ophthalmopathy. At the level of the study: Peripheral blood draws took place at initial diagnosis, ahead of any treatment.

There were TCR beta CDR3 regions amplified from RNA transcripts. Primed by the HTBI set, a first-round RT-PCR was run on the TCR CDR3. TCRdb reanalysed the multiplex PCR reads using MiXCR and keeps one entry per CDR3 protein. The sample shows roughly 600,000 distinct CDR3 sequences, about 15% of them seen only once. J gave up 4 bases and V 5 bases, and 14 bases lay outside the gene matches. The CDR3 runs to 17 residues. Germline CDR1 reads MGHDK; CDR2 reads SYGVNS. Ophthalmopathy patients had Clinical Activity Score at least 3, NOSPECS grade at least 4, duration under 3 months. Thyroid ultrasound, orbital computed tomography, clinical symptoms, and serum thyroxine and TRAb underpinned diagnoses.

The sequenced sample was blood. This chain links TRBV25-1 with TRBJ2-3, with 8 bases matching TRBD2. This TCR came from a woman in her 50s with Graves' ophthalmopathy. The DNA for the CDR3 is TGTGCCAGCAGTTCTGGGATAGCGGGACCTCCCCCAGATACGCAGTATTTT. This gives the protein CASSSGIAGPPPDTQYF.